Each of the 21 T cell receptor beta chains below was sequenced from the same sample in a study of blood T cell repertoires in COVID-19. The data were produced by immunoSEQ multiplex PCR, yet TCRdb's version contains in-frame clones alone and is incomplete. The repertoire has 300,000 to 450,000 clones, approximately 86% of them found once; the top ten carry 3%. The specimen sequenced was peripheral blood. These receptors were collected from a human donor in a cohort sampled during active COVID-19.

The rearrangement joins TRBV24-1 to TRBJ2-5, with 12 bases matching TRBD1. This CDR3 has 18 amino acids. Trimming at V came to 4 bases and at J to 3 bases, leaving 11 bases not matched to a gene. Per germline, CDR1 KGHDR and CDR2 SFDVKD. The CDR3 DNA reads TGTGCCACCAGTGACCCCGGGGACAGGGGGCCGGGGGAAGAGACCCAGTACTTC. It translates to CATSDPGDRGPGEETQYF.

This chain connects TRBV28 to TRBJ2-3, with a possible D match to TRBD2 (5 bases). There are 15 residues in the CDR3. Between the trimmed V and J ends, which lost 4 bases and 2 bases, there was a span of 13 bases. The germline CDR1 and CDR2 sequences are MDHEN and SYDVKM. The CDR3 DNA sequence: TGTGCCAGCAGTTCCCGGGGTAAACCCACAGATACGCAGTATTTT. Translated: CASSSRGKPTDTQYF. Drawing the rest from reference TRBV28 and TRBJ2-3, the complete variable domain is DVKVTQSSRYLVKRTGEKVFLECVQDMDHENMFWYRQDPGLGLRLIYFSYDVKMKEKGDIPEGYSVSREKKERFSLILESASTNQTSMYLCASSSRGKPTDTQYFGPGTRLTVL.

The DNA for the CDR3 is TGTGCCAGCAGCCTACTAGCGGAGGAGAACACCGGGGAGCTGTTTTTT. This sequence encodes CASSLLAEENTGELFF. The chain uses TRBV7-9 and TRBJ2-2; 8 bases are a match to TRBD2. J gave up 1 base and V 5 bases, and 6 bases lay outside the gene matches. CDR3 length equals 16 residues. Germline-derived CDR1 and CDR2 are SEHNR and FQNEAQ (reference sequence).

This clone is a singleton in its sample. V is TRBV7-2 and J is TRBJ2-5; 7 nucleotides agree with TRBD2. This CDR3 region has 15 residues. The ends lost 3 bases at V and 4 bases at J; junction bases unmatched: 8. Germline V gene data show CDR1 as SGHTA and CDR2 as FQGNSA. In DNA, the CDR3 is TGTGCCAGCAGCTTCGGAGGGGAGGGACGAGAGACCCAGTACTTC. Translation gives CASSFGGEGRETQYF.

The rearrangement joins TRBV2 to TRBJ1-5; a weak D match, TRBD1 (6 bases). CDR1 SNHLY and CDR2 FYNNEI come from the germline V gene. V was trimmed by 6 bases and J by 5 bases, leaving 14 bases between them. The CDR3 covers 14 residues. This CDR3 is CASRRTEGDQPQHF. Here the CDR3 DNA reads TGTGCCAGCAGGCGGACAGAGGGCGATCAGCCCCAGCATTTT.

Turning to this clone: Other nucleotide sequences in the sample specify the same CDR3. The V and J genes are TRBV28 and TRBJ1-5; 7 nucleotides align to TRBD1. Germline-derived CDR1 and CDR2 are MDHEN and SYDVKM. The CDR3 spans 12 residues. Losses at the gene ends were 7 bases for V and 6 bases for J; bases not matched to a gene: 3. CDR3 sequence reads: CASTQGGQPQHF. CDR3 sequence (DNA): TGTGCCAGCACCCAGGGGGGTCAGCCCCAGCATTTT.

The chain links TRBV2 to TRBJ2-2, with D uncertain. The V end was cut by 5 bases, the J end by 0 bases, with 10 bases between. The CDR3 contains 15 residues. CDR1 is SNHLY and CDR2 is FYNNEI in the germline V gene. The CDR3 DNA is TGTGCCAGCAGTCCCCGGTCCACGAACACCGGGGAGCTGTTTTTT. Amino acids: CASSPRSTNTGELFF.

The genes are TRBV4-1 and TRBJ1-1; 7 bases align to TRBD1. The V gene's germline CDR1 is MGHRA and CDR2 YSYEKL. Trimming at V came to 3 bases and at J to 1 base, leaving 2 bases not matched to a gene. The CDR3 is 14 residues long. This chain's CDR3 is CASSHGTENTEAFF. The CDR3 nucleotides are TGCGCCAGCAGCCACGGGACAGAGAACACTGAAGCTTTCTTT.

For the CDR3, the DNA is TGTGCCAGCAGCGTAGAGGGACAGGGCGCCAACGAGCAGTACTTC. Its protein product is CASSVEGQGANEQYF. This chain connects TRBV9 to TRBJ2-7, with 9 positions matching TRBD1. J was trimmed by 5 bases and V by 0 bases; bases with no gene match: 6. Germline V gene data show CDR1 as SGDLS and CDR2 as YYNGEE. The CDR3 has 15 amino acids.

The rearrangement links TRBV6-5 to TRBJ1-4, with 7 bases aligning to TRBD1. The CDR3 is 14 amino acids. Per the germline V gene, CDR1 is MNHEY and CDR2 is SVGAGI. The trim removed 5 bases at V and 4 bases at J, leaving 4 bases unmatched. CDR3 coding DNA: TGTGCCAGCAGTAGGGACAGTTTTAATGAAAAACTGTTTTTT. This translates into CASSRDSFNEKLFF.

This clone has a handful of counts. This chain joins TRBV5-1 and TRBJ2-7, with 9 bases aligning to TRBD2. With 0 bases clipped from V and 0 bases from J, the junction kept 10 bases outside the gene matches. The germline V gene encodes CDR1 SGHRS and CDR2 YFSETQ. There are 18 residues in the CDR3. CDR3 nucleotides: TGCGCCAGCAGCTTGGGGTGGGCTAGCGGGGACCTCTCCTACGAGCAGTACTTC. Translation: CASSLGWASGDLSYEQYF.

This rearrangement joins TRBV7-6 to TRBJ2-6, with D unclear. Trimming shortened V by 5 bases and J by 1 base, and 9 bases separated the two germline ends. Germline loops: CDR1 SGHVS, CDR2 FNYEAQ. CDR3 length: 15 amino acids. Here the CDR3 DNA reads TGTGCCAGCAGCCCCGTTAGTTCTGGGGCCAACGTCCTGACTTTC. It codes for CASSPVSSGANVLTF.

The V gene is TRBV4-1, the J gene TRBJ1-2; 7 bases align to TRBD1. The CDR3 extends over 13 amino acids. Germline V gene data show CDR1 as MGHRA and CDR2 as YSYEKL. The trim removed 2 bases at V and 8 bases at J, leaving 5 bases unmatched. CDR3 bases: TGCGCCAGCAGCCAAACCCGACAGGGCGGCTACACCTTC. Amino acids: CASSQTRQGGYTF.

The chain carries TRBV9 and TRBJ2-1, with TRBD2 identical over 10 bases. CDR1 and CDR2 (germline): SGDLS, YYNGEE. With V trimmed by 0 bases and J by 6 bases, 3 bases remained unmatched. The CDR3 extends over 15 amino acids. Written as DNA, the CDR3 is TGTGCCAGCAGCGTAGGAGCGGGAGGGCCCAATGAGCAGTTCTTC. Its translation is CASSVGAGGPNEQFF.

The chain joins TRBV30 to TRBJ2-1; D might be TRBD1 (6 bases). Germline lookup yields CDR1 GTSNPN and CDR2 SVGIG (reference sequence). V gave up 1 base and J gave up 4 bases, with 14 bases separating them. This CDR3 contains 15 residues. CDR3 loop: CAWSAQGSSYNEQFF. CDR3 nucleotides: TGTGCCTGGAGTGCACAGGGATCCTCGTACAATGAGCAGTTCTTC.

The rearrangement uses TRBV6-6 and TRBJ2-7; D gene unclear. The CDR3 extends over 12 amino acids. Trimming pared 7 bases from V and 6 bases from J, leaving 13 bases between. Germline CDR1 is MNHNY and CDR2 is SVGAGI (reference sequence). The CDR3 nucleotides read TGTGCCAGCACTCCCGCGGTAGGCGAGCAGTACTTC. Protein: CASTPAVGEQYF.

The rearrangement joins TRBV5-8 to TRBJ2-5; TRBD1 aligns across 10 bases. The CDR3 is 14 residues long. The germline gives CDR1 SGHTS, CDR2 YDEGEE. The V and J ends lost 4 bases and 6 bases, in that order; junction bases with no gene match: 6. The CDR3 bases are TGTGCCAGCAGCCGCCCGGGACAGGGGCAGACCCAGTACTTC. Translating gives CASSRPGQGQTQYF. The full variable domain, in which reference TRBV5-8 and TRBJ2-5 provide the parts outside the CDR3, is EAGVTQSPTHLIKTRGQQATLRCSPISGHTSVYWYQQALGLGLQFLLWYDEGEERNRGNFPPRFSGRQFPNYSSELNVNALELEDSALYLCASSRPGQGQTQYFGPGTRLLVL.

For this clone: This CDR3 is also generated by other DNA sequences in the sample. The chain joins TRBV7-2 to TRBJ2-1, with 10 bases identical to TRBD2. V shed 2 bases, J shed 5 bases, and the junction held 3 bases outside the gene matches. CDR1 and CDR2 (germline): SGHTA, FQGNSA. The CDR3 is made up of 15 amino acids. This CDR3 reads CASSLSGGAHNEQFF. CDR3 coding DNA: TGTGCCAGCAGCTTAAGCGGGGGGGCTCACAATGAGCAGTTCTTC.

This clone was seen just once. V usage is TRBV3-1 (or the pseudogene TRBV3-2) and J usage is TRBJ1-2, with 11 nucleotides matching TRBD1. Germline V gene data show CDR1 as LGHDT and CDR2 as YNNKEL (reference sequence). V shed 4 bases and J 5 bases; nucleotides not matched to a gene: 3. This CDR3 contains 14 residues. The CDR3 reads CASSPGQGAYGYTF. CDR3 in DNA: TGTGCCAGCAGCCCCGGACAGGGGGCTTATGGCTACACCTTC.

This sequence joins TRBV19 and TRBJ2-3; 7 bases are shared with TRBD2. Looked up from germline, CDR1 is LNHDA and CDR2 is SQIVND (reference sequence). The junction had 7 bases not matched to a gene; V was cut back by 4 bases and J by 6 bases. The CDR3 loop spans 14 amino acids. Here the CDR3 DNA reads TGTGCCAGTAGTACAGACGGGGGGTCGGATACGCAGTATTTT. It is translated as CASSTDGGSDTQYF.

The gene calls are TRBV10-2 and TRBJ2-1, with 15 positions matching TRBD2. The CDR3 contains 14 residues. The junction had 1 base not matched to a gene; V was cut back by 4 bases and J by 9 bases. Germline lookup yields CDR1 WSHSY and CDR2 SAAADI. The CDR3 DNA follows: TGCGCCAGCAGTGGGGGACTAGCGGGAGGTGAGCAGTTCTTC. It is translated as CASSGGLAGGEQFF.